The 12 T cell receptor beta chains reported below all come from one sample, sequenced in a study of T cell repertoires in cytomegalovirus infection. TCRdb re-derived calls from the reads in MiXCR, one entry per CDR3 protein. The repertoire holds around 81,000 distinct CDR3 sequences, 40% seen once, with more than 80% in the top ten. Their cognate antigens are unknown. The input for sequencing was CD8+ T cells from cultured PBMCs, taken from culture after CMV antigen stimulation. The source of these receptors is a human donor in good health (CMV status not recorded). Some clones in this sample may be carry-over from other donors' samples.

The chain employs TRBV4-3 and TRBJ2-7; 8 bases are shared with TRBD1. Germline CDR1 LGHNA, CDR2 YSLEER. V gave up 4 bases and J gave up 2 bases; unmatched junction bases: 7. This CDR3 is built from 15 residues. DNA of the CDR3: TGCGCCAGCAGCCCCGGGACAGGAAATACCTACGAGCAGTACTTC. Its translation is CASSPGTGNTYEQYF.

This clonotype was observed a few times. The junction differs from germline at one of its ends, possibly a read error. This sequence joins TRBV27 and TRBJ1-2, with a weak D call TRBD1 (5 bases). Germline CDR1 and CDR2: MNHEY and SMNVEV (reference sequence). The CDR3 spans 15 residues. The CDR3 DNA is TGTGCCAGCAGTATATCTCCGGGACGGATCTATGGCTACACCTTC. Amino acid sequence: CASSISPGRIYGYTF.

J is TRBJ2-3 and V is TRBV28; D is tentatively TRBD1 or TRBD2 (5 bases each). Germline V gives CDR1 MDHEN, CDR2 SYDVKM. Trimming cost V 6 bases and J 6 bases, with 13 bases left between them. The CDR3 is 13 residues long. CDR3 in amino acids: CASRTIRDDTQYF. The CDR3 DNA is TGTGCCAGCAGAACTATCCGGGACGATACGCAGTATTTT.

The J gene is TRBJ2-5, the V gene TRBV11-2, with 7 positions matching TRBD2. J was trimmed by 4 bases and V by 5 bases; bases with no gene match: 10. The CDR3 runs 15 residues. Germline V gene lookup returns CDR1 SGHAT and CDR2 FQNNGV. For the CDR3, the DNA is TGTGCCAGCAGCATAAATACTAGCGAAGGAGAGACCCAGTACTTC. It codes for CASSINTSEGETQYF.

This clonotype was counted a single time. V gene TRBV6-2 or TRBV6-3 combines with J gene TRBJ2-1, with D hard to call. V was trimmed by 6 bases and J by 10 bases, leaving 13 bases between them. The CDR3 spans 12 residues. Germline values: CDR1 MNHEY, CDR2 SVGEGT. CDR3 nucleotide sequence: TGTGCCAGCAGCTGGCCGGGCGGAGAGCAGTTCTTC. Translation gives CASSWPGGEQFF.

This clonotype was detected only a few times. The V call is TRBV6-6, the J call TRBJ1-5; D is unclear. The CDR3 is 13 amino acids. Trimming took 4 bases from V and 0 from J, leaving 4 bases between them. From germline, CDR1 is MNHNY and CDR2 SVGAGI (reference sequence). The CDR3 region is CASSSNSNQPQHF. The CDR3, as DNA: TGTGCCAGCAGTTCCAATAGCAATCAGCCCCAGCATTTT.

The rearrangement joins TRBV27 to TRBJ2-2, with no clear D. V lost 5 bases to trimming and J lost 6 bases, with 4 bases between them. Germline CDR1 reads MNHEY; CDR2 reads SMNVEV (reference sequence). The CDR3 runs to 11 residues. The CDR3 coding sequence is TGTGCCAGCAGTCGGGCCGGGGAGCTGTTTTTT. Translated, it gives CASSRAGELFF.

V usage is TRBV6-5 and J usage is TRBJ1-6, with D possibly matching TRBD1 (6 bases). The CDR3 is 17 residues long. From germline, CDR1 is MNHEY and CDR2 SVGAGI. V was shortened by 1 base and J by 5 bases, with 15 bases between the two germline ends. CDR3: CASSYLTTGTNNSPLHF. DNA of the CDR3: TGTGCCAGCAGTTACTTGACGACCGGGACAAATAATTCACCCCTCCACTTT.

This clonotype was recorded a few times. The rearrangement uses TRBV6-5 and TRBJ2-1; perhaps TRBD1 as D (5 bases). The germline V gene has CDR1 MNHEY and CDR2 SVGAGI. V was cut by 0 bases and J by 0 bases, with 15 bases left in between. There are 18 residues in the CDR3. CDR3 residues: CASSYSNPGPPSYNEQFF. Here the CDR3 DNA reads TGTGCCAGCAGTTACTCGAACCCAGGGCCCCCCTCCTACAATGAGCAGTTCTTC.

This clonotype showed up many times. This chain links TRBV4-2 with TRBJ2-2; TRBD2 might be the D (6 bases). There are 17 residues in the CDR3. Germline assignment: CDR1 LGHNA and CDR2 YNFKEQ. Trimming shortened V by 0 bases and J by 4 bases, and 15 bases separated the two germline ends. The CDR3 protein is CASSQDLVGGATGELFF. The CDR3, as DNA: TGTGCCAGCAGCCAAGATTTGGTCGGCGGGGCCACCGGGGAGCTGTTTTTT.

The V and J genes are TRBV27 and TRBJ2-3; D could derive from TRBD1 or TRBD2 (6 bases each). This CDR3 contains 16 residues. The V and J ends lost 2 bases and 4 bases respectively, with 16 bases between them. CDR1 and CDR2 (germline): MNHEY, SMNVEV (reference sequence). The DNA for the CDR3 is TGTGCCAGCAGTTTAGGAGGGTGGGGGCCCGCAGATACGCAGTATTTT. Translation gives CASSLGGWGPADTQYF.

V is TRBV19 and J is TRBJ2-3; D ambiguous. The CDR3 covers 15 residues. V shed 5 bases and J shed 0 bases, with 12 bases lying between them. The V gene's germline CDR1 is LNHDA and CDR2 SQIVND (reference sequence). The CDR3, as DNA: TGTGCCAGTAGTCCGCGGACCGTCAGCACAGATACGCAGTATTTT. Translation gives CASSPRTVSTDTQYF.